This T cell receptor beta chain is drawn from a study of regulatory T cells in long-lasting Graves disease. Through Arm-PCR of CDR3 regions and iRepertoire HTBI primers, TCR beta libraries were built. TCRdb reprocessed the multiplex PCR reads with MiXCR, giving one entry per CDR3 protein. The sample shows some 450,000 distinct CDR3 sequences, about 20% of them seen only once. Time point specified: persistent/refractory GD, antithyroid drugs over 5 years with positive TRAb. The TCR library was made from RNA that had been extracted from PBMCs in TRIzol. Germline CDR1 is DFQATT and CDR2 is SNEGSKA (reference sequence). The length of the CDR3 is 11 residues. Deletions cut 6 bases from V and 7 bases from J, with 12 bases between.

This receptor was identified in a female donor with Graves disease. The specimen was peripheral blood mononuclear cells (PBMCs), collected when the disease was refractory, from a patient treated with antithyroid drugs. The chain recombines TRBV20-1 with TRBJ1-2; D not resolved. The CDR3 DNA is TGCAGTGCCCCTAAGACGGGTGGCTACACCTTC. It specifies CSAPKTGGYTF.